What follows are 5 T cell receptor beta chains derived from one specimen sequenced in a study of blood T cells in healthy people across ages. It was with a sample-barcoded 5' primer and a J-beta primer mix that a second PCR of roughly 7 to 12 cycles was run. TCRdb processed the 5' RACE reads anew with MiXCR; each CDR3 protein has one entry. The sample lists approximately 730,000 distinct CDR3 sequences; roughly 47% were seen once. Sequenced input: blood. All receptors come from a woman aged 55-75 years in good health.

This clonotype showed up just a few times. The chain links TRBV29-1 to TRBJ1-2; D remains ambiguous. This CDR3 region has 12 residues. V was shortened by 3 bases and J by 7 bases, with 12 bases between the two germline ends. Germline V gene lookup returns CDR1 SQVTM and CDR2 ANQGSEA. Here the CDR3 reads CSVDSPSCGYTF. Written as DNA, the CDR3 is TGCAGCGTTGATTCGCCCTCCTGTGGCTACACCTTC.

The V and J genes are TRBV27 and TRBJ2-7, with TRBD2 identical over 7 bases. The CDR3 covers 13 residues. V dropped 6 bases and J dropped 7; count of bases not matched to a gene: 9. Germline values: CDR1 MNHEY, CDR2 SMNVEV (reference sequence). The CDR3 nucleotides read TGTGCCAGCAGGCCGGGACTATTCGGAGAGCAGTACTTC. Translating gives CASRPGLFGEQYF.

This chain uses TRBV18 with TRBJ1-2, with D possibly TRBD1 on 5 matching bases. Trimming shortened V by 3 bases and J by 6 bases, and 20 bases separated the two germline ends. Germline V gene lookup returns CDR1 KGHSH and CDR2 LQKENI. CDR3 size: 16 residues. Written as DNA, the CDR3 is TGTGCCAGCTCACCTAGGGACGTTGCAGTAATGGATGGCTACACCTTC. Encoded protein: CASSPRDVAVMDGYTF. Based on the CDR3 plus reference TRBV18 and TRBJ1-2, the full variable domain is NAGVMQNPRHLVRRRGQEARLRCSPMKGHSHVYWYRQLPEEGLKFMVYLQKENIIDESGMPKERFSAEFPKEGPSILRIQQVVRGDSAAYFCASSPRDVAVMDGYTFGSGTRLTVV.

This clonotype was observed a few times. The V and J genes are TRBV24-1 and TRBJ2-7, with 11 bases that match TRBD2. The last part of the DNA fits TRBJ2-5 better; the J call may be wrong. CDR3 size: 17 residues. The germline V gene has CDR1 KGHDR and CDR2 SFDVKD. The DNA for the CDR3 is TGTGCCACCAGTGATTCATTCCTAGCGGGAGGAGAAGAGACCCAGTACTTC. Amino acids: CATSDSFLAGGEETQYF.

This clonotype was counted a few times. The chain links TRBV27 to TRBJ1-5; D is unclear. There are 12 residues in the CDR3. Trimming cost V 5 bases and J 1 base, with 3 bases left between them. Germline V CDR1 and CDR2: MNHEY, SMNVEV (reference sequence). CDR3 sequence: CASSPSNQPQHF. DNA of the CDR3: TGTGCCAGCAGTCCAAGCAATCAGCCCCAGCATTTT.